This T cell receptor (beta chain) was sequenced for a study of shared clonotypes between healthy human individuals. The data were produced by immunoSEQ multiplex PCR, yet TCRdb's version contains in-frame clones alone and is incomplete. This table holds some 1,600,000 clones, about 98% found once. This clone showed up just once. What was sequenced was naive CD4+ T cells sorted from blood. Subset indicated: CD45RA+ positively selected. This TCR was sampled from a young man in good health.

CDR3 sequence: CASSLIRYGKNEQFF. DNA for the CDR3: TGTGCCAGCAGTTTAATTCGGTATGGGAAGAATGAGCAGTTCTTC. The chain links TRBV28 to TRBJ2-1; D not certain. Germline V lookup: CDR1 MDHEN, CDR2 SYDVKM. CDR3 size: 15 residues. The ends were cut back, 2 bases at V and 7 bases at J, with 15 bases in the middle.